A single sample gave rise to the 4 T cell receptor beta chains below, sequenced in a study of blood T cells in healthy people across ages. For the second PCR, which ran for about 6 to 11 cycles, a sample-barcoded 5' primer and a J-beta primer mix were used. TCRdb re-derived calls from the 5' RACE reads in MiXCR, one entry per CDR3 protein. The top ten hold 20% to 25% of the sample, which has about 580,000 distinct CDR3 sequences, roughly 48% seen once. Sequences were obtained from blood. The receptors originated from a man older than 75 in good health.

The chain links TRBV11-2 to TRBJ2-2, with no clear D. The CDR3 contains 15 residues. The germline V and J ends were trimmed by 2 bases and 3 bases, with 10 bases remaining between them. Germline V lookup: CDR1 SGHAT, CDR2 FQNNGV. The DNA for the CDR3 is TGTGCCAGCAGCTTAAACTGGGCGGACACCGGGGAGCTGTTTTTT. Protein: CASSLNWADTGELFF.

As to this clonotype: A much larger clone differs by one base, so this may be a read error. V and J are TRBV7-2 and TRBJ1-2, with TRBD1 identical over 8 bases. Germline-derived CDR1 and CDR2 are SGHTA and FQGNSA. CDR3 length equals 14 residues. CDR3 residues: CACRSRGRDYGYTF. DNA for the CDR3: TGTGCCTGCAGGTCCAGGGGGCGCGACTATGGCTACACCTTC.

The chain carries TRBV6-2 or TRBV6-3 and TRBJ2-7; D could derive from TRBD1 or TRBD2 (5 bases each). CDR1 and CDR2 from the germline V gene are MNHEY and SVGEGT. Trimming cost V 4 bases and J 2 bases, with 18 bases left between them. The length of the CDR3 is 16 residues. In nucleotides, the CDR3 is TGTGCCAGCAGTTCCCTCCGGGGCAGAGAGACCTACGAGCAGTACTTC. Protein: CASSSLRGRETYEQYF.

This chain uses TRBV20-1 with TRBJ2-4; 7 bases map to TRBD2. Judging by the DNA end, TRBJ2-5 fits better; the J call may be wrong. CDR1 and CDR2 from the germline V gene are DFQATT and SNEGSKA (reference sequence). The CDR3 length is 15 residues. CDR3 protein: CSASPSGGLQETQYF. CDR3 nucleotide sequence: TGCAGTGCTAGCCCATCGGGGGGACTCCAAGAGACCCAGTACTTC.